This TCR beta chain stems from a study of blood T cell repertoires in COVID-19. Whole-study context: PBMCs, B-cell-depleted T cells, or T cells were the source of the cDNA or gDNA that made up the material.

The germline V and J ends were trimmed by 11 bases and 0 bases, with 16 bases remaining between them. The CDR3 is 14 residues long. CDR1 is LNHDA and CDR2 is SQIVND in the germline V gene (reference sequence). Per the study methods: For nucleated cells, counts were estimated from reference gene primer amplification. TCRdb's copy holds only in-frame clones and misses some; the assay was immunoSEQ multiplex PCR. The DNA gave D and trimming, while V, J and clone size come from that table. This table holds 150,000 to 200,000 clones, roughly four fifths found once. The chain has TRBV19 and TRBJ1-1; D is perhaps TRBD1 (5 bases). What was sequenced was peripheral blood. This TCR derives from a man between 65 and 80 years old who had recovered from COVID-19. CDR3 loop: CAATDIGVNTEAFF. In DNA form, the CDR3 reads TGTGCCGCTACGGACATTGGGGTGAACACTGAAGCTTTCTTT.